The rows below give T cell receptor beta chains drawn from one sample of a study of blood T cell repertoires in COVID-19. Sequencing was performed with immunoSEQ multiplex PCR; in TCRdb, only in-frame clones are kept and a portion is missing. The data contain tens of thousands of clones, around 88% of them seen just once; the ten biggest clones take up 1% to 1.5%. The specimen sequenced was PBMCs or T cells enriched from blood (not recorded which). These receptors were obtained from a woman in her fifties or sixties with acute COVID-19. Both conserved end residues are part of each CDR3. A D gene is named only where the DNA matches it firmly. Clone sizes are given selectively: once, few, many, or a class where the clone is expanded.

d_gene	v_gene	abundance	j_gene	CDR3aa	CDR3nt
NA	TRBV27	NA	TRBJ1-6	CASSLRTPRQGTYNSPLHF	TGTGCCAGCAGTCTCCGAACCCCGCGGCAGGGGACGTATAATTCACCCCTCCACTTT
TRBD1	TRBV6-5	once	TRBJ1-2	CAGGRQSNYGYTF	TGTGCAGGGGGCAGGCAGTCTAACTATGGCTACACCTTC
TRBD2	TRBV19	NA	TRBJ2-3	CASSPRLAGGRGTQYF	TGTGCCAGTAGTCCGAGACTAGCGGGAGGGCGTGGTACGCAGTATTTT
TRBD1	TRBV6-6	once	TRBJ2-7	CASSSGQGGNEQYF	TGTGCCAGCAGCTCGGGACAGGGGGGGAACGAGCAGTACTTC
NA	TRBV29-1	NA	TRBJ1-5	CSVPGVMSNQPQHF	TGCAGCGTGCCAGGGGTTATGAGCAATCAGCCCCAGCATTTT
TRBD1	TRBV19	NA	TRBJ1-4	CASSPLQGGNEKLFF	TGTGCCAGTAGTCCGTTACAGGGGGGGAATGAAAAACTGTTTTTT
NA	TRBV5-8	once	TRBJ1-5	CASSLAGRWNQPQHF	TGTGCCAGCAGTCTAGCCGGCAGGTGGAATCAGCCCCAGCATTTT
TRBD2	TRBV3-1/TRBV3-2	NA	TRBJ2-5	CASSQEGLAGVVGETQYF	TGTGCCAGCAGCCAAGAGGGACTAGCGGGAGTGGTCGGAGAGACCCAGTACTTC
NA	TRBV6-5	NA	TRBJ2-1	CASSYHTTDPYNEQFF	TGTGCCAGCAGTTACCACACGACAGACCCCTACAATGAGCAGTTCTTC
TRBD1	TRBV6-1	NA	TRBJ1-2	CASSEIRGHGYTF	TGTGCCAGCAGTGAAATCAGGGGGCATGGCTACACCTTC
TRBD1	TRBV5-4	NA	TRBJ2-1	CASSPVGTGGYNEQFF	TGTGCCAGCAGCCCGGTGGGGACAGGGGGATACAATGAGCAGTTCTTC
NA	TRBV5-1	few	TRBJ2-7	CASSLYADSIYEQYF	TGCGCCAGCAGCTTGTATGCGGACTCGATCTACGAGCAGTACTTC
TRBD1	TRBV4-3	NA	TRBJ1-2	CASSQVGQGGYGYTF	TGCGCCAGCAGCCAAGTCGGACAGGGCGGCTATGGCTACACCTTC
TRBD1	TRBV27	NA	TRBJ2-5	CASSSRDRDEETQYF	TGTGCCAGCAGTTCTCGGGACAGGGACGAAGAGACCCAGTACTTC
NA	TRBV19	NA	TRBJ2-1	CASSRQVNEQFF	TGTGCCAGTAGTCGGCAGGTCAATGAGCAGTTCTTC
TRBD2	TRBV4-3	NA	TRBJ2-1	CASSQESSGSNEQFF	TGCGCCAGCAGCCAAGAATCCAGCGGGAGCAATGAGCAGTTCTTC
NA	TRBV4-3	NA	TRBJ1-4	CASSQDVGRSNEKLFF	TGCGCCAGCAGCCAAGATGTGGGGCGATCTAATGAAAAACTGTTTTTT
TRBD1	TRBV7-3	once	TRBJ1-2	CASKKGDREAGYTF	TGTGCCAGCAAAAAAGGGGACAGGGAAGCTGGCTACACCTTC
NA	TRBV6-5	NA	TRBJ1-5	CASILAEPSNQPQHF	NA
NA	TRBV19	few	TRBJ1-4	CASSEYREEYEKLFF	TGTGCCAGTAGTGAATACAGGGAAGAATATGAAAAACTGTTTTTT
TRBD1	TRBV5-8	NA	TRBJ2-3	CASSQGQGLTDTQYF	TGTGCCAGCAGCCAGGGACAGGGATTGACAGATACGCAGTATTTT
TRBD1	TRBV12-3/TRBV12-4	NA	TRBJ1-2	CASSSGTAYGYTF	TGTGCCAGTAGCTCCGGGACAGCTTATGGCTACACCTTC
NA	TRBV5-1	NA	TRBJ2-3	CASSLQGLTADTQYF	TGCGCCAGCAGCTTACAGGGATTAACTGCAGATACGCAGTATTTT
NA	TRBV27	few	TRBJ1-1	CASSFLGGRNTEAFF	TGTGCCAGCAGTTTTCTTGGGGGGAGGAACACTGAAGCTTTCTTT
NA	TRBV7-2	NA	TRBJ1-2	CASSLAQVNYGYTF	TGTGCCAGCAGCTTAGCGCAGGTTAACTATGGCTACACCTTC
NA	TRBV7-9	once	TRBJ1-1	CASDVGRTEAFF	TGTGCCAGCGACGTGGGGCGAACTGAAGCTTTCTTT
NA	TRBV27	NA	TRBJ2-5	CASSLFAALEPETQYF	TGTGCCAGCAGTTTATTCGCGGCACTAGAACCAGAGACCCAGTACTTC
TRBD2	TRBV5-1	NA	TRBJ2-1	CASSYGLAGGPSSYNEQFF	TGCGCCAGCAGCTATGGACTAGCGGGAGGGCCTAGCTCCTACAATGAGCAGTTCTTC
TRBD2	TRBV3-1/TRBV3-2	NA	TRBJ2-5	CASSHLTSAQETQYF	TGTGCCAGCAGCCATCTTACTAGCGCCCAAGAGACCCAGTACTTC